Listed here are 26 T cell receptor beta chains from one sample, sequenced in a study of beta chain features in type 1 diabetes. cDNA synthesis used the whole RNA isolate, giving expressed TCRB sequences. Here immunoSEQ multiplex PCR was the method, and the copy in TCRdb shows in-frame clones only, minus some. The data show about 900,000 clones, 15% to 20% seen once. What was sequenced was naive CD4+ T cells from blood. These receptors all stem from a young woman in good health.

The V gene is TRBV7-2, the J gene TRBJ2-7; 12 bases agree with TRBD2. Germline V gives CDR1 SGHTA, CDR2 FQGNSA. After removal of 6 bases from V and 5 bases from J, the junction contained 8 bases not matched to a gene. The CDR3 has 15 residues. In DNA, the CDR3 is TGTGCCAGCAGTACGACGACTAGCGGGAGAAACGAGCAGTACTTC. It encodes CASSTTTSGRNEQYF.

This rearrangement joins TRBV2 to TRBJ2-3, with D perhaps TRBD1 (5 bases). The V and J ends lost 7 bases and 0 bases respectively, with 8 bases between them. The CDR3 is 13 amino acids. In germline, CDR1 is SNHLY, CDR2 FYNNEI. The CDR3 DNA follows: TGTGCCAGCAAAGGGGATAGCACAGATACGCAGTATTTT. It encodes CASKGDSTDTQYF.

The CDR3 bases are TGTGCCAGCACCCCTGGGGCTTGGGTGAATGAGCAGTTCTTC. Translation gives CASTPGAWVNEQFF. The chain joins TRBV28 to TRBJ2-1; tentatively, D is TRBD1 (5 bases). CDR1 MDHEN and CDR2 SYDVKM come from the germline V gene. The CDR3 is made up of 14 amino acids. Trimming shortened V by 7 bases and J by 7 bases, and 17 bases separated the two germline ends.

This chain uses TRBV7-2 with TRBJ2-7; the D gene is possibly TRBD1 (5 bases). Germline loops: CDR1 SGHTA, CDR2 FQGNSA. The V gene lost 2 bases and the J gene lost 0 bases, with 8 bases spanning the gap. CDR3 length: 14 residues. CDR3 region: CASSLTTGSYEQYF. In DNA form, the CDR3 reads TGTGCCAGCAGCTTAACAACAGGCTCCTACGAGCAGTACTTC.

The chain joins TRBV7-3 to TRBJ1-2; D might be TRBD1 (6 bases). Per germline, CDR1 SGHTA and CDR2 FQGTGA. V was shortened by 3 bases and J by 4 bases, with 18 bases between the two germline ends. The CDR3 length is 16 residues. CDR3 in amino acids: CASSLGSGDSGYGYTF. The DNA for the CDR3 is TGTGCCAGCAGCTTGGGCTCAGGGGATAGCGGCTATGGCTACACCTTC.

The genes are TRBV27 and TRBJ2-5; D gene uncertain. The CDR3 extends over 13 amino acids. Trimming pared 5 bases from V and 1 base from J, leaving 8 bases between. Germline V gene lookup returns CDR1 MNHEY and CDR2 SMNVEV (reference sequence). The CDR3 bases are TGTGCCAGCAGTCTAACCCGCCAAGAGACCCAGTACTTC. It codes for CASSLTRQETQYF.

V and J are TRBV5-6 and TRBJ1-2, with 7 bases identical to TRBD1. Germline CDR1 is SGHDT and CDR2 is YYEEEE. The CDR3 is 17 residues long. The V and J ends lost 4 bases and 5 bases, in that order; junction bases with no gene match: 17. CDR3 residues: CASSHRDDRVGMYGYTF. CDR3 nucleotides: TGTGCCAGCAGCCATCGAGACGACAGGGTAGGAATGTATGGCTACACCTTC.

This clone came up a few times. The chain couples TRBV5-1 to TRBJ2-7; D is undetermined. Trimming removed 4 bases from V and 3 bases from J, with 11 bases in between. This CDR3 is 13 amino acids long. Germline V CDR1 and CDR2: SGHRS, YFSETQ. Here the CDR3 DNA reads TGCGCCAGCAGCCCGCGCCCCGACTACGAGCAGTACTTC. Amino acids: CASSPRPDYEQYF.

This sequence joins TRBV14 and TRBJ1-2; tentative D call: TRBD1 (5 bases). This CDR3 has 13 residues. V lost 5 bases, J lost 4 bases, and 11 bases lay in between. Germline lookup yields CDR1 SGHDN and CDR2 FVKESK. The CDR3 DNA follows: TGTGCCAGCAGCGAGGGGAGAAGCTATGGCTACACCTTC. As protein: CASSEGRSYGYTF.

This clone was counted a few times. The chain uses TRBV6-6 and TRBJ2-2; D is unclear. Trimming took 5 bases from V and 4 from J, leaving 17 bases between them. Per the germline V gene, CDR1 is MNHNY and CDR2 is SVGAGI (reference sequence). CDR3 length: 16 residues. CDR3 DNA sequence: TGTGCCAGCAGTATATTTACGGGTGCCCCCACCGGGGAGCTGTTTTTT. As protein: CASSIFTGAPTGELFF.

The chain joins TRBV28 to TRBJ2-5; maybe TRBD2 (6 bases). Germline V gives CDR1 MDHEN, CDR2 SYDVKM. The CDR3 runs to 18 residues. Trimming removed 1 base from V and 9 bases from J, with 27 bases in between. Written as DNA, the CDR3 is TGTGCCAGCAGTTTATTCGGAGGGGCTAGACTCCAAGAGAAGGCCCAGTACTTC. It encodes CASSLFGGARLQEKAQYF.

This chain connects TRBV16 to TRBJ1-1; TRBD1 is a possible D gene (6 bases). The germline V gene has CDR1 KGHSY and CDR2 FQNENV. This CDR3 has 14 amino acids. Trimming cost V 4 bases and J 1 base, with 10 bases left between them. CDR3 DNA: TGTGCCAGCAGCCGGAGAGGGGGGAACACTGAAGCTTTCTTT. The encoded protein is CASSRRGGNTEAFF.

The chain joins TRBV5-6 to TRBJ2-5, with D unresolved. The germline V gene encodes CDR1 SGHDT and CDR2 YYEEEE. The CDR3 loop spans 13 amino acids. V gave up 0 bases and J gave up 13 bases, with 16 bases separating them. The CDR3 region has the DNA TGTGCCAGCAGCTTGGTCCAGAAGGGTATAGGGTACTTC. Its protein is CASSLVQKGIGYF.

The chain carries TRBV28 and TRBJ2-7; 9 nucleotides agree with TRBD1. V dropped 4 bases and J dropped 3; count of bases not matched to a gene: 7. CDR1 MDHEN and CDR2 SYDVKM come from the germline V gene. The CDR3 contains 15 residues. CDR3 sequence (DNA): TGTGCCAGCAGTTCCGGACAGGGGAGGATCTACGAGCAGTACTTC. Translated, it gives CASSSGQGRIYEQYF.

The rearrangement joins TRBV6-1 to TRBJ1-2; D perhaps matches TRBD1 (5 bases). Germline values: CDR1 MNHNS, CDR2 SASEGT. The CDR3 consists of 13 residues. The V and J ends lost 10 bases and 0 bases respectively, with 12 bases between them. In nucleotides, the CDR3 is TGTGCCACTCGACAGCCCGCTAACTATGGCTACACCTTC. Protein product: CATRQPANYGYTF.

This clone showed up just a few times. CDR3 nucleotide sequence: TGTGCCAGCAGCCCGCCTAGCGGGAGGAAGGGAGATACGCAGTATTTT. Translated, it gives CASSPPSGRKGDTQYF. This chain joins TRBV7-2 and TRBJ2-3; 11 positions match TRBD2. CDR1 and CDR2 (germline): SGHTA, FQGNSA. The CDR3 contains 16 residues. After removal of 5 bases from V and 5 bases from J, the junction contained 9 bases not matched to a gene.

J is TRBJ2-3 and V is TRBV7-9; D may be TRBD1 (6 bases). CDR1 is SEHNR and CDR2 is FQNEAQ in the germline V gene (reference sequence). The CDR3 contains 17 residues. V was trimmed by 2 bases and J by 3 bases, leaving 18 bases between them. CDR3 protein: CASSLLGTGRGTDTQYF. CDR3 nucleotide sequence: TGTGCCAGCAGCTTATTAGGCACAGGGAGAGGGACAGATACGCAGTATTTT.

Only a few counts were recorded for this clone. The chain couples TRBV2 to TRBJ2-3, with no clear D. The germline CDR1 and CDR2 sequences are SNHLY and FYNNEI. The V end lost 6 bases, the J end lost 4 bases, and 8 bases lay between the germline ends. This CDR3 is built from 12 residues. CDR3 coding DNA: TGTGCCAGCAGAGGAACTGCAGATACGCAGTATTTT. This translates into CASRGTADTQYF.

In this sample, this clone turned up a few times. This rearrangement joins TRBV28 to TRBJ1-4, with 7 bases that match TRBD1. The V segment lost 2 bases and the J segment 5 bases; nucleotides outside the gene matches: 5. CDR1 and CDR2 (germline): MDHEN, SYDVKM. The CDR3 is made up of 15 amino acids. The CDR3 DNA sequence: TGTGCCAGCAGTTTACCGGGACAGATAAATGAAAAACTGTTTTTT. Encoded protein: CASSLPGQINEKLFF.

Here the CDR3 DNA reads TGTGCCAGCAGCTCGGGGCCGGGGGTTGGCACAGATACGCAGTATTTT. Amino acid sequence: CASSSGPGVGTDTQYF. This chain uses TRBV7-9 with TRBJ2-3; tentatively, D is TRBD2 (6 bases). The CDR3 loop spans 16 amino acids. The V gene's germline CDR1 is SEHNR and CDR2 FQNEAQ (reference sequence). V was pared by 4 bases and J by 1 base, with 15 bases between.

This clone has a handful of counts. V usage is TRBV6-9 and J usage is TRBJ1-5; TRBD1 aligns across 7 bases. Germline V gene sequence: CDR1 MNHGY, CDR2 SVAAGI. The CDR3 consists of 13 residues. J lost 7 bases, V lost 8 bases, and 8 bases had no gene match. CDR3 loop: CASPKQGGQPQHF. The DNA for the CDR3 is TGTGCCAGCCCAAAGCAGGGGGGACAGCCCCAGCATTTT.

The V call is TRBV20-1, the J call TRBJ1-2; no clear D gene. The CDR3 covers 11 residues. Deletions cut 3 bases from V and 4 bases from J, with 6 bases between. In germline, CDR1 is DFQATT, CDR2 SNEGSKA (reference sequence). The CDR3 DNA reads as TGCAGTGCTAGGGGAGTCTATGGCTACACCTTC. Encoded protein: CSARGVYGYTF.

The chain couples TRBV23-1 to TRBJ1-5; the match to TRBD1 covers 8 bases. TRBV23-1 is classed as an ORF, of uncertain function. This CDR3 region has 20 residues. Losses at the gene ends were 1 base for V and 3 bases for J; bases not matched to a gene: 17. This chain's CDR3 is CASSQFRDRSVVGYNQPQHF. The CDR3 nucleotides read TGCGCCAGCAGTCAATTCCGGGACAGGTCAGTTGTTGGGTACAATCAGCCCCAGCATTTT.

The sample holds a few counts of this clone. The chain links TRBV11-2 to TRBJ2-3, with no clear D. Germline assignment: CDR1 SGHAT and CDR2 FQNNGV. Trimming shortened V by 2 bases and J by 5 bases, and 8 bases separated the two germline ends. This CDR3 spans 13 amino acids. CDR3 nucleotide sequence: TGTGCCAGCAGCTTAAGCGACGGAGATACGCAGTATTTT. Its translation is CASSLSDGDTQYF.

The chain employs TRBV28 and TRBJ1-4, with 7 bases lining up with TRBD1. In germline, CDR1 is MDHEN, CDR2 SYDVKM. The CDR3 has 14 amino acids. Unmatched junction bases numbered 5, after V lost 2 bases and J lost 8 bases. As DNA, the CDR3 is TGTGCCAGCAGTTTAGCAGGGGGTTCAGAAAAACTGTTTTTT. Protein: CASSLAGGSEKLFF.

The chain links TRBV5-1 to TRBJ2-1; D remains unclear. The germline V gene encodes CDR1 SGHRS and CDR2 YFSETQ. This CDR3 is built from 11 residues. Trimming pared 10 bases from V and 5 bases from J, leaving 10 bases between. The CDR3 DNA is TGCGCCGCGAACCGAAACAATGAGCAGTTCTTC. It translates to CAANRNNEQFF.